These 17 T cell receptor beta chains came from one sample sequenced in a study of blood T cell repertoires in COVID-19. Some clones are missing from TCRdb's copy, which holds only in-frame ones; the method was immunoSEQ multiplex PCR. This table holds some 350,000 clones, 80% to 90% found once. The material sequenced was peripheral blood. The receptor set was obtained from a woman in her fifties or sixties with COVID-19, enrolled during active disease.

This chain links TRBV19 with TRBJ2-7, with D possibly TRBD1 on 5 matching bases. Trimming stripped 7 bases from V and 0 bases from J, with 13 bases between. The CDR3 contains 14 residues. CDR1 and CDR2 (germline): LNHDA, SQIVND (reference sequence). The CDR3 here is CASTARQNSYEQYF. The CDR3 region has the DNA TGTGCCAGTACAGCGCGACAGAACTCCTACGAGCAGTACTTC.

The J gene is TRBJ1-2, the V gene TRBV11-2, with D perhaps TRBD1 (5 bases). V was clipped by 5 bases and J by 0 bases, with 16 bases between them. This CDR3 comprises 16 residues. Germline V gene data show CDR1 as SGHAT and CDR2 as FQNNGV. CDR3 in amino acids: CASSRLGQAANYGYTF. In DNA, the CDR3 is TGTGCCAGCAGCCGTCTGGGGCAGGCAGCTAACTATGGCTACACCTTC.

The V call is TRBV27, the J call TRBJ1-1; no reliable D call. With 4 bases removed from V and 6 bases from J, the gap between germline ends came to 12 bases. CDR1 and CDR2 from the germline V gene are MNHEY and SMNVEV (reference sequence). This CDR3 contains 13 residues. The DNA of the CDR3 is TGTGCCAGCAGTTATGGGTCAGACTCTGAAGCTTTCTTT. Translation gives CASSYGSDSEAFF.

The chain couples TRBV27 to TRBJ1-2; possible D gene TRBD1, 5 bases. V gave up 6 bases and J gave up 0 bases, with 17 bases separating them. The V gene's germline CDR1 is MNHEY and CDR2 SMNVEV (reference sequence). The CDR3 has 16 amino acids. The CDR3 here is CASSLIPGGANYGYTF. The CDR3 bases are TGTGCCAGCAGCCTAATCCCGGGGGGTGCTAACTATGGCTACACCTTC.

V and J are TRBV10-3 and TRBJ1-1; D is ambiguous. This CDR3 contains 13 residues. Germline V gives CDR1 ENHRY, CDR2 SYGVKD. V was clipped by 4 bases and J by 11 bases, with 17 bases between them. The CDR3 sequence is CAISGNSEFTAFF. The CDR3 nucleotides read TGTGCCATCAGTGGTAACAGTGAATTTACGGCTTTCTTT.

This sequence joins TRBV24-1 and TRBJ1-4; tentative D call: TRBD1 (6 bases). V lost 4 bases and J 6 bases, leaving 20 bases between the germline ends. There are 17 residues in the CDR3. Germline V gives CDR1 KGHDR, CDR2 SFDVKD. CDR3 nucleotides: TGTGCCACCAGTGAGGGGCCTAAACAGGGTGGATATGAAAAACTGTTTTTT. Amino acids: CATSEGPKQGGYEKLFF.

The CDR3 is CASRHRATGTEAFF. In DNA, the CDR3 is TGTGCCTCACGACACCGCGCCACGGGGACTGAAGCTTTCTTT. The chain has TRBV30 and TRBJ1-1; D unresolved. Germline lookup yields CDR1 GTSNPN and CDR2 SVGIG (reference sequence). V was shortened by 7 bases and J by 5 bases, with 20 bases between the two germline ends. The CDR3 length is 14 residues. The whole variable domain, filled in from reference TRBV30 and TRBJ1-1, reads SQTIHQWPATLVQPVGSPLSLECTVEGTSNPNLYWYRQAAGRGLQLLFYSVGIGQISSEVPQNLSASRPQDRQFILSSKKLLLSDSGFYLCASRHRATGTEAFFGQGTRLTVV.

This rearrangement joins TRBV30 to TRBJ1-6, with TRBD1 as a possible D gene (6 bases). Trimming took off 4 bases at V and 0 bases at J, with 10 bases between the two ends. Germline V CDR1 and CDR2: GTSNPN, SVGIG (reference sequence). This CDR3 has 15 residues. The CDR3 protein is CAWTGQSSYNSPLHF. The CDR3 bases are TGTGCCTGGACGGGACAAAGCTCCTATAATTCACCCCTCCACTTT.

The chain carries TRBV5-4 and TRBJ2-5, with a possible D match to TRBD2 (6 bases). The V end lost 2 bases, the J end lost 7 bases, and 18 bases lay between the germline ends. The germline V gene has CDR1 SGHNT and CDR2 YYREEE (reference sequence). The CDR3 is 15 residues long. The CDR3 DNA reads as TGTGCCAGCAGCTTTCCCGGGCCTGAGGAGGGGACCCAGTACTTC. Amino acids: CASSFPGPEEGTQYF.

This chain joins TRBV29-1 and TRBJ1-2; the match to TRBD1 covers 8 bases. CDR1 SQVTM and CDR2 ANQGSEA come from the germline V gene. Germline trimming cut 6 bases from V and 4 bases from J; bases unmatched to any gene: 7. The CDR3 is 13 residues long. The CDR3 nucleotides read TGCAGCGTCCGGACAGGGTTAAGCTATGGCTACACCTTC. As protein: CSVRTGLSYGYTF.

This chain links TRBV4-2 with TRBJ1-5; a possible D gene is TRBD1 (5 bases). Germline V gene lookup returns CDR1 LGHNA and CDR2 YNFKEQ. The CDR3 spans 17 residues. Trimming pared 2 bases from V and 0 bases from J, leaving 14 bases between. As DNA, the CDR3 is TGTGCCAGCAGCCAACCCTCCGACAGTTATAGCAATCAGCCCCAGCATTTT. Translated: CASSQPSDSYSNQPQHF.

V is TRBV11-2 and J is TRBJ2-7, with D possibly TRBD1 on 6 matching bases. CDR1 is SGHAT and CDR2 is FQNNGV in the germline V gene. Between the trimmed V and J ends, which lost 3 bases and 2 bases, there was a span of 8 bases. The CDR3 runs to 13 residues. The CDR3 protein is CASSFQGTYEQYF. CDR3 DNA sequence: TGTGCCAGCAGCTTCCAGGGGACCTACGAGCAGTACTTC.

As concerns this clone: The same CDR3 also results from other DNA sequences found in this sample. The chain joins TRBV19 to TRBJ1-1; 10 bases map to TRBD1. Germline values: CDR1 LNHDA, CDR2 SQIVND (reference sequence). Trimming took 6 bases from V and 2 from J; bases not matched to a gene: 3. CDR3 length equals 14 residues. The CDR3 nucleotides are TGTGCCAGTAGCCGACAGGGGGCAAACACTGAAGCTTTCTTT. Amino acids: CASSRQGANTEAFF.

The chain combines TRBV5-4 with TRBJ2-2; 8 bases align to TRBD1. The CDR3 has 17 amino acids. Looked up from germline, CDR1 is SGHNT and CDR2 is YYREEE (reference sequence). The V segment lost 5 bases and the J segment 0 bases; nucleotides outside the gene matches: 9. CDR3 nucleotides: TGTGCCAGCAGTTATCCTAACAGGGGGACGAACACCGGGGAGCTGTTTTTT. Protein: CASSYPNRGTNTGELFF.

In this sample, this clone turned up once. The chain joins TRBV2 to TRBJ2-1, with 9 bases matching TRBD2. The CDR3 covers 14 residues. The J segment lost 9 bases and the V segment lost 3 bases, leaving 6 bases of the junction unmatched. Germline V gene lookup returns CDR1 SNHLY and CDR2 FYNNEI. The CDR3 nucleotides read TGTGCCAGCAGTGATTCTAGCGGGAACGGTGAGCAGTTCTTC. Residues: CASSDSSGNGEQFF.

The chain joins TRBV18 to TRBJ2-1; TRBD2 might be the D (6 bases). Germline CDR1 KGHSH, CDR2 LQKENI. There are 14 residues in the CDR3. The V and J ends lost 3 bases and 7 bases respectively, with 13 bases between them. CDR3 loop: CASSPSGGKNEQFF. The CDR3 DNA reads as TGTGCCAGCTCACCTTCTGGGGGGAAGAATGAGCAGTTCTTC.

The rearrangement joins TRBV29-1 to TRBJ2-2; D is possibly TRBD1 (6 bases). V dropped 5 bases and J dropped 8 bases, with 9 bases sitting between them. Germline CDR1 reads SQVTM; CDR2 reads ANQGSEA. The CDR3 has 11 amino acids. This chain's CDR3 is CSVTGTGELFF. The CDR3, as DNA: TGCAGCGTTACCGGGACAGGGGAGCTGTTTTTT.